This passage covers 27 T cell receptor beta chains from one sample sequenced in a study of blood T cells in healthy people across ages. Next came a second PCR, run for 7 to 11 cycles, which used a sample-barcoded 5' primer along with a J-beta primer mix. In TCRdb, the 5' RACE reads were re-called with MiXCR into one record per CDR3 protein. The table includes about a million distinct CDR3 sequences, around 46% detected once. The sample comprised blood. The source is a man aged 25-40 years in good health.

Regarding this clonotype: A much larger clonotype is one base distant, so this may be a read error. The chain recombines TRBV12-3 or TRBV12-4 with TRBJ2-1, with a tentative D call TRBD2 (6 bases). This CDR3 is 14 amino acids long. Trimming left V 5 bases short and J 0 bases short, with 8 bases between. CDR3 sequence reads: CASSRGNSYNEQFF. The CDR3 region has the DNA TGTGCCAGCAGTCGGGGGAACTCCTACAATGAGCAGTTCTTC.

This clonotype was seen a few times. This chain connects TRBV4-2 to TRBJ2-5, with 12 nucleotides matching TRBD2. The CDR3 totals 17 residues. Germline V lookup: CDR1 LGHNA, CDR2 YNFKEQ. The trim removed 1 base at V and 2 bases at J, leaving 5 bases unmatched. The CDR3 coding sequence is TGTGCCAGCAGCCAAGCCTACGGGACTAGCGGGCAAGAGACCCAGTACTTC. It translates to CASSQAYGTSGQETQYF.

The V call is TRBV28, the J call TRBJ2-7; perhaps TRBD1 as D (6 bases). V lost 2 bases, J lost 5 bases, and 10 bases lay in between. The CDR3 spans 13 residues. Germline CDR1 and CDR2: MDHEN and SYDVKM. The CDR3 spells CASSLGTSHEQYF. DNA of the CDR3: TGTGCCAGCAGTTTAGGGACATCCCACGAGCAGTACTTC.

The CDR3: CASLPRGAGNTEAFF. As DNA, the CDR3 is TGTGCCAGCCTTCCGAGGGGGGCAGGGAACACTGAAGCTTTCTTT. V gene TRBV28 combines with J gene TRBJ1-1; a possible D gene is TRBD1 (6 bases). CDR3 length: 15 residues. Germline-derived CDR1 and CDR2 are MDHEN and SYDVKM. The V and J ends lost 8 bases and 1 base respectively, with 17 bases between them.

This clonotype appeared a few times. The chain carries TRBV20-1 and TRBJ2-7; D not resolved. The CDR3 is 13 residues long. Germline loops: CDR1 DFQATT, CDR2 SNEGSKA (reference sequence). Trimming cost V 6 bases and J 2 bases, with 14 bases left between them. The CDR3 here is CSASPPGTYEQYF. In DNA, the CDR3 is TGCAGTGCCAGCCCCCCAGGAACCTACGAGCAGTACTTC.

The chain is built from TRBV4-2 and TRBJ2-1, with unresolved D. The V gene's germline CDR1 is LGHNA and CDR2 YNFKEQ. There are 15 residues in the CDR3. Trimming took 0 bases from V and 4 from J, leaving 10 bases between them. The CDR3, as DNA: TGTGCCAGCAGCCAAGAGGACCAAACTTACAATGAGCAGTTCTTC. Protein product: CASSQEDQTYNEQFF.

This chain joins TRBV20-1 and TRBJ2-1; D possibly matches TRBD1 or TRBD2 (5 bases each). The J call may be incorrect, as the DNA end agrees better with TRBJ2-7. The germline V gene has CDR1 DFQATT and CDR2 SNEGSKA (reference sequence). CDR3 size: 13 residues. CDR3 region: CRAWGKPYNEQYF. In DNA form, the CDR3 reads TGCAGGGCGTGGGGGAAACCCTACAATGAGCAGTACTTC.

V usage is TRBV27 and J usage is TRBJ1-2; D is perhaps TRBD1 (6 bases). CDR3 size: 16 residues. CDR1 is MNHEY, CDR2 SMNVEV, per germline (reference sequence). The germline V and J ends were trimmed by 0 bases and 0 bases, with 11 bases remaining between them. In DNA, the CDR3 is TGTGCCAGCAGTTTATCGGAGGGGGGGCCTAACTATGGCTACACCTTC. It yields the protein CASSLSEGGPNYGYTF.

The chain links TRBV10-3 to TRBJ1-2; 7 bases match TRBD1. This CDR3 comprises 14 residues. V lost 9 bases, J lost 2 bases, and 9 bases stayed unmatched. Germline V gene lookup returns CDR1 ENHRY and CDR2 SYGVKD. CDR3 bases: TGTGCCATTCTCCCCGGGACAGCAAACTATGGCTACACCTTC. The encoded protein is CAILPGTANYGYTF.

The sample holds one count of this clonotype. The chain carries TRBV25-1 and TRBJ1-1, with 7 bases fitting TRBD1. The CDR3 is 16 residues long. V gave up 5 bases and J gave up 2 bases; unmatched junction bases: 11. Germline assignment: CDR1 MGHDK and CDR2 SYGVNS. DNA of the CDR3: TGTGCCAGCAGTAGAGACAGGGCACCTCACAACACTGAAGCTTTCTTT. Translating it yields CASSRDRAPHNTEAFF.

The table lists this clonotype with a few counts. The genes are TRBV3-1 and TRBJ1-5; D might be TRBD1 (6 bases). The CDR3 spans 13 residues. Germline CDR1 reads LGHDT; CDR2 reads YNNKEL (reference sequence). Trimming left V 3 bases short and J 4 bases short, with 7 bases between. CDR3 region: CASSHRGNQPQHF. The CDR3 nucleotides read TGTGCCAGCAGCCACAGGGGTAATCAGCCCCAGCATTTT.

The V gene is TRBV15, the J gene TRBJ2-5, with 8 bases lining up with TRBD1. The germline V gene encodes CDR1 LNHNV and CDR2 YYDKDF (reference sequence). Trimming removed 1 base from V and 4 bases from J; junction bases left unmatched: 8. CDR3 length: 16 residues. The CDR3 coding sequence is TGTGCCACCAGCAGAGCGGGACAGGTGGGGATAGAGACCCAGTACTTC. It yields the protein CATSRAGQVGIETQYF. Full variable domain (remainder filled in from reference TRBV15 and TRBJ2-5): DAMVIQNPRYQVTQFGKPVTLSCSQTLNHNVMYWYQQKSSQAPKLLFHYYDKDFNNEADTPDNFQSRRPNTSFCFLDIRSPGLGDTAMYLCATSRAGQVGIETQYFGPGTRLLVL.

This clonotype turned up a few times. The junction does not match germline at one end; this may be a read error. J is TRBJ1-4 and V is TRBV3-1; possibly TRBD1 for D (5 bases). The CDR3 length is 15 residues. CDR1 LGHDT and CDR2 YNNKEL come from the germline V gene (reference sequence). The CDR3 DNA is TGTGCCAGCAGCGAAGACAGCGCAACTAATGAAAAACTGTTTTTT. It yields the protein CASSEDSATNEKLFF.

Only a few counts were recorded for this clonotype. The CDR3, as DNA: TGTGCCATCAGAGACGGGGGCTCGGCGGGTGAAAAACTGTTTTTT. It specifies CAIRDGGSAGEKLFF. The chain has TRBV10-3 and TRBJ1-4; a weak D match, TRBD1 (6 bases). The CDR3 covers 15 residues. Trimming took 6 bases from V and 7 from J, leaving 18 bases between them. Germline V gene lookup returns CDR1 ENHRY and CDR2 SYGVKD.

This chain connects TRBV6-6 to TRBJ1-2; 8 nucleotides match TRBD1. V was pared by 3 bases and J by 8 bases, with 11 bases of the junction left unmatched. The germline V gene encodes CDR1 MNHNY and CDR2 SVGAGI (reference sequence). This CDR3 has 15 amino acids. The CDR3 loop is CASSYFSQGAYGYTF. CDR3 coding DNA: TGTGCCAGCAGTTATTTCTCCCAGGGGGCGTACGGCTACACCTTC.

The chain employs TRBV3-1 and TRBJ2-5; tentatively, D is TRBD1 (6 bases). Germline V gene data show CDR1 as LGHDT and CDR2 as YNNKEL (reference sequence). This CDR3 has 15 amino acids. Trimming left V 4 bases short and J 4 bases short, with 16 bases between. CDR3: CASSLTFTGSETQYF. CDR3 in DNA: TGTGCCAGCAGCCTCACGTTTACAGGGTCAGAGACCCAGTACTTC.

This clonotype was observed a few times. V usage is TRBV29-1 and J usage is TRBJ2-7; TRBD1 agrees at 8 bases. The CDR3 consists of 13 residues. Germline loops: CDR1 SQVTM, CDR2 ANQGSEA. V lost 6 bases to trimming and J lost 1 base; unmatched junction nucleotides: 5. As DNA, the CDR3 is TGCAGCGTGGGAGACAGGGGTTCCTACGAGCAGTACTTC. This translates into CSVGDRGSYEQYF.

This clonotype was seen only a few times. CDR3 residues: CAAQRQGEDTGELFF. The CDR3 DNA is TGTGCCGCTCAGAGACAGGGTGAGGACACCGGGGAGCTGTTTTTT. The rearrangement links TRBV24-1 to TRBJ2-2, with TRBD1 identical over 7 bases. Germline CDR1 and CDR2: KGHDR and SFDVKD. Losses at the gene ends were 12 bases for V and 3 bases for J; bases not matched to a gene: 12. The CDR3 loop spans 15 amino acids.

This clonotype was observed a few times. The gene calls are TRBV6-2 or TRBV6-3 and TRBJ1-2, with D tentatively TRBD1 (5 bases). V lost 0 bases and J 1 base, leaving 18 bases between the germline ends. This CDR3 is built from 18 residues. Germline V gene data show CDR1 as MNHEY and CDR2 as SVGEGT. CDR3 sequence: CASSYSTVGRRDNYGYTF. The CDR3 DNA reads as TGTGCCAGCAGTTACTCGACGGTGGGACGGAGAGATAACTATGGCTACACCTTC.

This chain connects TRBV12-3 or TRBV12-4 to TRBJ2-3; D possibly corresponds to TRBD2 (6 bases). V was clipped by 3 bases and J by 0 bases, with 10 bases between them. This CDR3 is 15 amino acids long. The CDR3 is CASSFRGMSTDTQYF. The CDR3 region has the DNA TGTGCCAGCAGTTTTCGGGGGATGAGCACAGATACGCAGTATTTT.

The CDR3 DNA reads TGTGCCAGCAGTTTTAGGGGTGGGCCCTACGAGCAGTACTTC. Translated: CASSFRGGPYEQYF. V usage is TRBV27 and J usage is TRBJ2-7; tentatively, D is TRBD1 (5 bases). Germline-derived CDR1 and CDR2 are MNHEY and SMNVEV (reference sequence). The CDR3 is 14 amino acids. Deletions cut 3 bases from V and 2 bases from J, with 11 bases between.

V gene TRBV5-1 combines with J gene TRBJ2-3; tentative D call: TRBD1 (6 bases). The CDR3 has 14 amino acids. CDR1 is SGHRS, CDR2 YFSETQ, per germline. Trimming stripped 4 bases from V and 4 bases from J, with 13 bases between. CDR3 region: CASSPQKGADTQYF. CDR3 nucleotide sequence: TGCGCCAGCAGCCCCCAAAAGGGGGCAGATACGCAGTATTTT.

The chain employs TRBV6-5 and TRBJ2-4, with TRBD2 matching over 11 bases. The end of the DNA fits TRBJ2-7 better, so the J call may be wrong. CDR1 is MNHEY and CDR2 is SVGAGI in the germline V gene. The CDR3 contains 14 residues. The CDR3 coding sequence is TGTGCCAGCAAAGGGACTAGCGGAGACTACGAGCAGTACTTC. It specifies CASKGTSGDYEQYF.

The rearrangement joins TRBV20-1 to TRBJ1-1, with 9 bases matching TRBD1. This CDR3 has 15 amino acids. Germline assignment: CDR1 DFQATT and CDR2 SNEGSKA (reference sequence). V was pared by 0 bases and J by 1 base, with 3 bases of the junction left unmatched. CDR3 nucleotide sequence: TGCAGTGCTAGAGACCACAGGGGGCGGAACACTGAAGCTTTCTTT. Amino acids: CSARDHRGRNTEAFF.

This chain uses TRBV21-1 with TRBJ1-2; the table assigns TRBD1, which was not confirmed against the DNA. TRBV21-1 is annotated as a pseudogene. This CDR3 spans 15 amino acids. The CDR3 reads CASSKEEGTPYGYTF. Here the CDR3 DNA reads TGTGCCAGCAGCAAAGAAGAGGGGACGCCCTATGGCTACACCTTC.

The rearrangement links TRBV6-1 to TRBJ2-4, with D possibly called TRBD1 or TRBD2 (5 bases each). The germline V gene has CDR1 MNHNS and CDR2 SASEGT. Between the trimmed V and J ends, which lost 5 bases and 1 base, there was a span of 12 bases. The CDR3 has 15 residues. The CDR3 loop is CASSPGTLAKNIQYF. As DNA, the CDR3 is TGTGCCAGCAGTCCCGGGACGCTGGCCAAAAACATTCAGTACTTC.

V is TRBV3-1 and J is TRBJ2-2; D not resolved. This CDR3 spans 16 amino acids. Germline V lookup: CDR1 LGHDT, CDR2 YNNKEL (reference sequence). Deletions cut 2 bases from V and 0 bases from J, with 10 bases between. The CDR3 DNA sequence: TGTGCCAGCAGCCAATCCACAACAGCGAACACCGGGGAGCTGTTTTTT. The encoded protein is CASSQSTTANTGELFF.